The present entry profiles one T cell receptor (beta chain) with its context. Its antigen is still unknown. V was clipped by 4 bases and J by 8 bases, with 10 bases between them. The CDR3 has 13 amino acids. Germline CDR1 reads SGHDT; CDR2 reads YYEEEE. The record originates from a study of T cell repertoires in aging, cancer and after chemotherapy. Study-level findings and limits: Healthy donors lost TCR diversity with age mainly through richness, cancer patients through richness and evenness.

Rearranged V-D-J TRB sequences were amplified with a mixed TRB-A/B primer pool. TCRdb fed the multiplex PCR reads into MiXCR, producing one record per CDR3 protein. The data contain about 12,000 distinct CDR3 sequences, roughly 31% of them singletons. Peripheral blood genomic DNA, not sorted cells or RNA, was the template. This chain joins TRBV5-6 and TRBJ1-6, with D tentatively TRBD1 (6 bases). Sequenced: blood. The clonotype was recovered from a human donor in good health. The donor label of this sample is uncertain. The CDR3 DNA reads as TGTGCCAGCAGCCAGGACAGATATTCACCCCTCCACTTT. It is translated as CASSQDRYSPLHF.